This is a list of T cell receptor beta chains from one sample in a study of blood T cells in healthy people across ages. In TCRdb, the 5' RACE reads were re-called with MiXCR into one record per CDR3 protein. This table has around 1.5 million distinct CDR3 sequences, almost 35% appearing once. Sequencing was carried out using blood. These receptors were taken from a woman in her 30s in good health. The CDR3 runs from the conserved cysteine through the conserved F or W. The D gene is left open where the match is weak. The size field is filled for only some rows; it gives once, few, many or a size class.

>TRBV10-2|TRBJ1-5|.|.
CASSVRDSPNQPQHF
TGCGCCAGCAGTGTCCGGGACTCCCCTAATCAGCCCCAACATTTT
>TRBV27|TRBJ2-1|few|TRBD1
CASSIDRGQNNEQFF
TGTGCCAGCAGTATCGACAGGGGGCAGAACAATGAGCAGTTCTTC
>TRBV7-8|TRBJ1-1|.|.
CASSFSRGAIGAFF
TGTGCCAGCAGCTTTTCCCGGGGGGCCATCGGAGCTTTCTTT
>TRBV9|TRBJ1-4|once|TRBD1
CASSPSTGGANEKLFF
TGTGCCAGCAGCCCGAGCACAGGGGGGGCTAATGAAAAACTGTTTTTT
>TRBV30|TRBJ2-7|many|.
CAWRPQGLLTYEQYF
TGTGCCTGGAGACCCCAGGGTTTACTGACCTACGAGCAGTACTTC
>TRBV11-1|TRBJ2-3|.|.
CASSLDPSRGIPTDTQYF
TGTGCCAGCAGCTTGGACCCCTCCAGGGGAATTCCCACAGATACGCAGTATTTT
>TRBV12-3/TRBV12-4|TRBJ2-5|.|.
CASSRLREGVQYF
TGTGCCAGCAGTAGATTGAGGGAAGGCGTGCAGTACTTC
>TRBV12-3/TRBV12-4|TRBJ1-2|few|TRBD1
CTSSHTGGSGYTF
TGTACCAGCAGTCATACAGGGGGCAGTGGCTACACCTTC
>TRBV5-1|TRBJ2-1|.|TRBD2
CASRTSGCNEQFF
TGCGCCAGCAGGACTAGCGGATGCAATGAGCAGTTCTTC
>TRBV9|TRBJ2-1|.|TRBD1
CASSVAGGSEEQFF
TGTGCCAGCAGCGTAGCAGGGGGCTCCGAGGAGCAGTTCTTC
>TRBV2|TRBJ2-2|few|.
CASRHRDQNTGELFF
TGTGCCAGCAGGCACAGGGACCAGAACACCGGGGAGCTGTTTTTT
>TRBV2|TRBJ1-5|.|TRBD1
CASSGDRVGNQPQHF
TGTGCCAGCAGCGGGGACAGGGTAGGCAATCAGCCCCAGCATTTT
>TRBV6-2/TRBV6-3|TRBJ2-3|.|TRBD2
CASSYGLAKSTDTQYF
TGTGCCAGCAGTTACGGACTAGCGAAAAGCACAGATACGCAGTATTTT
>TRBV11-2|TRBJ2-1|.|TRBD2
CASSSLAAFNNEQFF
TGTGCCAGCAGCTCACTAGCGGCCTTTAACAATGAGCAGTTCTTC
>TRBV7-3|TRBJ2-1|.|.
CASSSQQQGEQFF
TGTGCCAGCAGCTCCCAACAGCAGGGTGAGCAGTTCTTC
>TRBV5-1|TRBJ1-2|few|.
CASSSFRYGANYGYTF
TGCGCCAGCAGCTCATTTCGCTACGGGGCTAACTATGGCTACACCTTC
>TRBV20-1|TRBJ1-2|.|.
CSTVQNYGYTF
TGCAGTACTGTTCAAAACTATGGCTACACCTTC
>TRBV5-1|TRBJ2-2|.|.
CASSLITGGGTGELFF
TGCGCCAGCAGCTTGATCACCGGGGGCGGCACCGGGGAGCTGTTTTTT
>TRBV27|TRBJ1-2|.|.
CDSRADEGGYTF
TGTGACAGCAGGGCCGATGAGGGGGGCTACACCTTC
>TRBV29-1|TRBJ2-7|.|.
CSVTTGGRGYEQYF
TGCAGCGTAACGACTGGGGGACGGGGTTACGAGCAGTACTTC
>TRBV20-1|TRBJ2-3|few|.
CSAGVGGIKSDTQYF
TGCAGTGCTGGAGTCGGAGGGATCAAGTCAGATACGCAGTATTTT
>TRBV6-6|TRBJ2-7|few|.
CASSYSEGKDEQYF
TGTGCCAGCAGTTACTCGGAGGGGAAGGACGAGCAGTACTTC
>TRBV7-8|TRBJ2-1|.|TRBD2
CASSPRLAGKGGYEQFF
TGTGCCAGCAGCCCTCGACTAGCGGGGAAGGGGGGTTACGAGCAGTTCTTC
>TRBV12-3/TRBV12-4|TRBJ1-5|few|.
CASSTGRSQPQHF
TGTGCCAGCAGCACAGGGCGCAGTCAGCCCCAGCATTTT
>TRBV11-2|TRBJ2-1|.|.
CASSLGLEGGYNEQFF
TGTGCCAGCAGCTTAGGATTGGAGGGGGGGTACAATGAGCAGTTCTTC
>TRBV10-3|TRBJ1-5|many|TRBD1
CAISEDRGRGGNQPQHF
TGTGCCATCAGTGAAGACAGGGGGCGAGGGGGCAATCAGCCCCAGCATTTT
>TRBV18|TRBJ2-3|.|.
CARGLDSTDTQYF
TGTGCCAGGGGCCTCGACAGCACAGATACGCAGTATTTT
>TRBV27|TRBJ1-4|.|.
CASRDTGFLNEKLFF
TGTGCCAGCAGGGACACCGGGTTCCTTAATGAAAAACTGTTTTTT
>TRBV27|TRBJ2-2|many|.
CASSFAGELFF
TGTGCCAGCAGTTTTGCTGGGGAGCTGTTTTTT
>TRBV6-1|TRBJ1-5|few|.
CASSLLIEQPQHF
TGTGCCAGCAGCCTGTTGATTGAGCAGCCCCAGCATTTT
>TRBV12-3/TRBV12-4|TRBJ2-7|.|.
CASSLGRRKSYEQYF
TGTGCCAGCAGTTTAGGACGAAGGAAGTCTTACGAGCAGTACTTC
>TRBV28|TRBJ2-6|.|.
CASSLVEFSGANVLTF
TGTGCCAGCAGTTTAGTGGAGTTCTCTGGGGCCAACGTCCTGACTTTC
>TRBV5-1|TRBJ2-3|few|.
CASSKGLEFSFTDTQYF
TGCGCCAGCAGCAAGGGACTGGAATTCTCCTTCACAGATACGCAGTATTTT
>TRBV28|TRBJ2-1|.|TRBD2
CASSSYGTSGRVDEQFF
TGTGCCAGCAGTAGTTACGGGACTAGCGGGAGAGTGGATGAGCAGTTCTTC
>TRBV7-6|TRBJ1-5|.|TRBD1
CTSSRGEGTVNQPQHF
TGTACCAGCAGCCGGGGGGAAGGGACAGTAAATCAGCCCCAGCATTTT
>TRBV12-3/TRBV12-4|TRBJ2-5|few|.
CASSWVGETQYF
TGTGCCAGCAGTTGGGTTGGAGAGACCCAGTACTTC
>TRBV11-2|TRBJ2-7|few|TRBD2
CASRFSGRLDEQYF
TGTGCCAGCAGATTTAGCGGGAGATTAGACGAGCAGTACTTC
>TRBV6-6|TRBJ2-6|few|.
CASSPKRGTGANVLTF
TGTGCCAGCAGTCCCAAAAGGGGGACTGGGGCCAACGTCCTGACTTTC
>TRBV4-1|TRBJ2-3|few|.
CASSQGTYSNTDTQYF
TGCGCCAGCAGCCAGGGGACTTATTCCAACACAGATACGCAGTATTTT
>TRBV4-1|TRBJ2-1|few|.
CASSQPTSYNEQFF
TGCGCCAGCAGCCAACCGACCTCCTACAATGAGCAGTTCTTC
>TRBV3-1|TRBJ2-5|.|TRBD2
CAGSPTRTSGRETQYF
TGTGCCGGCAGCCCCACCCGGACTAGCGGGAGAGAGACCCAGTACTTC
>TRBV27|TRBJ2-3|.|TRBD2
CASWLGGDSTDTQYF
TGTGCCTCGTGGTTGGGGGGGGATAGCACAGATACGCAGTATTTT
>TRBV19|TRBJ2-2|.|.
CASRWLARTGELFF
TGTGCCAGTAGGTGGCTAGCGCGGACCGGGGAGCTGTTTTTT
>TRBV20-1|TRBJ2-1|.|TRBD1
CSARPGTANEQFF
TGCAGTGCTAGACCCGGGACAGCTAATGAGCAGTTCTTC
>TRBV7-9|TRBJ1-2|.|.
CASSLPGTTNYGYTF
TGTGCCAGCAGCTTACCGGGGACTACTAACTATGGCTACACCTTC
>TRBV7-9|TRBJ1-1|.|.
CASSFMNTETFF
TGTGCCAGCAGCTTTATGAACACTGAAACTTTCTTT
>TRBV20-1|TRBJ2-1|few|TRBD1
CSARDMIGQGINEQFF
TGCAGTGCTAGAGACATGATTGGACAGGGGATAAATGAGCAGTTCTTC
>TRBV9|TRBJ2-2|.|.
CASSAQGAANTGELFF
TGTGCCAGCAGCGCCCAAGGGGCCGCGAACACCGGGGAGCTGTTTTTT
>TRBV9|TRBJ2-7|few|.
CASSSGQNSYEQYF
TGTGCCAGCAGCTCTGGACAGAACTCCTACGAGCAGTACTTC
>TRBV4-1|TRBJ1-2|many|.
CASSSTLANYGYTF
TGCGCCAGCAGCTCAACACTTGCTAACTATGGCTACACCTTC
>TRBV9|TRBJ2-2|.|.
CASSVGRQNGELFF
TGTGCCAGCAGCGTTGGAAGGCAGAACGGGGAGCTGTTTTTT
>TRBV7-6|TRBJ2-7|.|TRBD1
CASSPETGFGYEQYF
TGTGCCAGCAGCCCCGAGACAGGGTTCGGGTACGAGCAGTACTTC
>TRBV29-1|TRBJ2-3|many|.
CSVARDHTDTQYF
TGCAGCGTTGCCAGGGACCACACAGATACGCAGTATTTT